Listed here are 26 T cell receptor beta chains from one sample, sequenced in a study of cytomegalovirus exposure and HLA in healthy donors. Researchers ran the PCR with 60 Vbeta and 13 Jbeta primers. Using immunoSEQ multiplex PCR, the repertoire was profiled, and TCRdb retains in-frame clones only, with some absent. In the table there are approximately 150,000 clones, around 80% of which are singletons. The source material was PBMCs. Source of these receptors: a man aged 40-49 years in good health and CMV-seronegative.

In this sample, this clone turned up once. V usage is TRBV14 and J usage is TRBJ2-3; maybe TRBD2 (5 bases). Trimming stripped 5 bases from V and 0 bases from J, with 18 bases between. Germline V gives CDR1 SGHDN, CDR2 FVKESK. CDR3 length equals 17 residues. The CDR3 DNA is TGTGCCAGCAGCAATAGGGCGGGCGTGGGGAGCACAGATACGCAGTATTTT. It specifies CASSNRAGVGSTDTQYF.

The V gene is TRBV7-6, the J gene TRBJ2-7; D might be TRBD2 (5 bases). The CDR3 is made up of 13 amino acids. CDR1 is SGHVS, CDR2 FNYEAQ, per germline. V lost 3 bases to trimming and J lost 3 bases, with 9 bases between them. CDR3 in DNA: TGTGCCAGCAGCTTGTCGGAGGACTACGAGCAGTACTTC. Protein product: CASSLSEDYEQYF.

This clone is a singleton in its sample. The CDR3 loop reads CASSPNSGIDTGELFF. DNA of the CDR3: TGTGCCAGCAGCCCGAATTCGGGGATTGACACCGGGGAGCTGTTTTTT. The J gene is TRBJ2-2, the V gene TRBV11-3; D perhaps matches TRBD2 (5 bases). V shed 5 bases and J shed 3 bases, with 16 bases lying between them. CDR1 SGHNT and CDR2 YENEEA come from the germline V gene. The CDR3 contains 16 residues. Variable domain in full (rest from reference TRBV11-3 and TRBJ2-2): EAGVVQSPRYKIIEKKQPVAFWCNPISGHNTLYWYLQNLGQGPELLIRYENEEAVDDSQLPKDRFSAERLKGVDSTLKIQPAELGDSAVYLCASSPNSGIDTGELFFGEGSRLTVL.

CDR3: CATVTGGANYGYTF. The CDR3 DNA sequence: TGTGCCACCGTGACAGGGGGAGCTAACTATGGCTACACCTTC. The V gene is TRBV6-6, the J gene TRBJ1-2; TRBD1 matches 9 bases. Trimming took 10 bases from V and 0 from J; bases not matched to a gene: 6. Germline V gives CDR1 MNHNY, CDR2 SVGAGI (reference sequence). The CDR3 is 14 amino acids.

V usage is TRBV11-3 and J usage is TRBJ2-5; D unresolved. V lost 1 base to trimming and J lost 3 bases, with 6 bases between them. The CDR3 consists of 13 residues. CDR1 is SGHNT, CDR2 YENEEA, per germline. The CDR3 protein is CASSLGVEETQYF. CDR3 DNA sequence: TGTGCCAGCAGCTTAGGCGTTGAAGAGACCCAGTACTTC.

CDR3 loop: CASASDRAIAEAFF. The CDR3 DNA sequence: TGTGCTAGTGCCTCCGACAGGGCGATCGCTGAAGCTTTCTTT. J is TRBJ1-1 and V is TRBV12-5; 7 bases are a match to TRBD1. The germline V gene encodes CDR1 LGHNT and CDR2 FRNRAP. V dropped 7 bases and J dropped 6; count of bases not matched to a gene: 11. CDR3 size: 14 residues.

The rearrangement joins TRBV6-1 to TRBJ1-2, with D perhaps TRBD1 (6 bases). Germline values: CDR1 MNHNS, CDR2 SASEGT. Between the trimmed V and J ends, which lost 2 bases and 2 bases, there was a span of 6 bases. The length of the CDR3 is 13 residues. CDR3 in amino acids: CASSEQGNYGYTF. The CDR3 DNA reads TGTGCCAGCAGTGAACAGGGGAACTATGGCTACACCTTC.

The gene calls are TRBV28 and TRBJ1-2, with TRBD1 identical over 7 bases. Germline CDR1 and CDR2: MDHEN and SYDVKM. The CDR3 runs 14 residues. The trim removed 7 bases at V and 3 bases at J, leaving 8 bases unmatched. The DNA for the CDR3 is TGTGCCAGCACCACGACAGGGAAAGACTATGGCTACACCTTC. As protein: CASTTTGKDYGYTF.

The table lists this clone with a count of one. This chain connects TRBV4-3 to TRBJ2-7, with a possible D match to TRBD2 (7 bases). Germline-derived CDR1 and CDR2 are LGHNA and YSLEER. CDR3 length equals 15 residues. Trimming took off 1 base at V and 4 bases at J, with 14 bases between the two ends. The DNA of the CDR3 is TGCGCCAGCAGCCAAGCGAGGGGAGGGACATACGAGCAGTACTTC. Translated, it gives CASSQARGGTYEQYF.

This chain uses TRBV11-2 with TRBJ1-1; 7 positions match TRBD1. Germline V gives CDR1 SGHAT, CDR2 FQNNGV. V shed 5 bases, J shed 3 bases, and the junction held 9 bases outside the gene matches. CDR3 length: 15 amino acids. The chain's CDR3 is CASSTRDSRDTEAFF. The CDR3 nucleotides read TGTGCCAGCAGCACTCGGGACAGCCGGGACACTGAAGCTTTCTTT.

This sequence joins TRBV16 and TRBJ1-1; TRBD1 matches 9 bases. The trim removed 4 bases at V and 2 bases at J, leaving 5 bases unmatched. This CDR3 is built from 15 residues. Germline loops: CDR1 KGHSY, CDR2 FQNENV. CDR3 region: CASSPQQGANTEAFF. The CDR3 DNA reads TGTGCCAGCAGCCCACAACAGGGGGCTAACACTGAAGCTTTCTTT. Together with reference TRBV16 and TRBJ1-1, the CDR3 gives the full variable domain: GEEVAQTPKHLVRGEGQKAKLYCAPIKGHSYVFWYQQVLKNEFKFLISFQNENVFDETGMPKERFSAKCLPNSPCSLEIQATKLEDSAVYFCASSPQQGANTEAFFGQGTRLTVV.

This clone was counted only a few times. The V and J genes are TRBV7-2 and TRBJ2-1, with TRBD2 matching over 9 bases. The CDR3 contains 15 residues. Germline V gene sequence: CDR1 SGHTA, CDR2 FQGNSA. Germline trimming cut 0 bases from V and 8 bases from J; bases unmatched to any gene: 5. The CDR3 nucleotides are TGTGCCAGCAGCTTAGCGCGGGGGGGCCGGGATGAGCAGTTCTTC. Amino acids: CASSLARGGRDEQFF.

The CDR3 loop is CASSIQAESYEQYF. The CDR3 DNA reads as TGTGCCAGTAGTATACAGGCAGAGTCCTACGAGCAGTACTTC. The chain is built from TRBV19 and TRBJ2-5, with D hard to call. Matching the DNA end better, TRBJ2-7 makes the J call doubtful. This CDR3 spans 14 amino acids. The germline V gene encodes CDR1 LNHDA and CDR2 SQIVND (reference sequence).

The chain combines TRBV9 with TRBJ2-2; 10 bases fit TRBD2. V lost 1 base, J lost 6 bases, and 0 bases stayed unmatched. The germline V gene has CDR1 SGDLS and CDR2 YYNGEE. This CDR3 comprises 14 residues. The CDR3: CASSVLAGAGELFF. Written as DNA, the CDR3 is TGTGCCAGCAGCGTACTAGCGGGGGCCGGGGAGCTGTTTTTT.

The chain has TRBV30 and TRBJ1-2; 9 positions match TRBD1. J lost 4 bases, V lost 5 bases, and 5 bases had no gene match. Germline V lookup: CDR1 GTSNPN, CDR2 SVGIG (reference sequence). The CDR3 runs 13 residues. CDR3 sequence (DNA): TGTGCCTGGCAGGACAGGGGCGCCTATGGCTACACCTTC. Amino acids: CAWQDRGAYGYTF.

As regards this clone: The sample carries other DNA sequences with the same CDR3. This rearrangement joins TRBV5-1 to TRBJ1-6, with TRBD1 matching 8 bases. Unmatched junction bases numbered 10, after V lost 8 bases and J lost 6 bases. The CDR3 is 15 residues long. Germline CDR1 and CDR2: SGHRS and YFSETQ. The CDR3 nucleotides are TGCGCCAGTAGAAAACAGGGGGGACCTAATTCACCCCTCCACTTT. Amino acid sequence: CASRKQGGPNSPLHF.

V is TRBV6-1 and J is TRBJ2-7; 7 positions match TRBD1. There are 13 residues in the CDR3. Looked up from germline, CDR1 is MNHNS and CDR2 is SASEGT. The junction had 2 bases not matched to a gene; V was cut back by 6 bases and J by 0 bases. The CDR3 reads CASRGTASYEQYF. DNA for the CDR3: TGTGCCAGCAGGGGGACAGCCTCCTACGAGCAGTACTTC.

The chain links TRBV18 to TRBJ1-2; TRBD1 matches 8 bases. With V trimmed by 4 bases and J by 6 bases, 7 bases remained unmatched. The CDR3 consists of 14 residues. Germline CDR1 and CDR2: KGHSH and LQKENI. In DNA, the CDR3 is TGTGCCAGCTCACTGCAGGGGGCGCGGAATGGCTACACCTTC. Residues: CASSLQGARNGYTF.

V is TRBV27 and J is TRBJ1-5, with TRBD1 matching over 10 bases. CDR3 length equals 16 residues. Germline values: CDR1 MNHEY, CDR2 SMNVEV (reference sequence). J gave up 6 bases and V 8 bases, and 13 bases lay outside the gene matches. The CDR3 loop is CASGPWGQGSGQPQHF. DNA of the CDR3: TGTGCCAGCGGCCCTTGGGGACAGGGGTCGGGTCAGCCCCAGCATTTT.

The CDR3 sequence is CASSDYWEDNEQFF. CDR3 DNA: TGTGCCAGCAGTGATTATTGGGAGGACAATGAGCAGTTCTTC. The V call is TRBV2, the J call TRBJ2-1; D is possibly TRBD2 (6 bases). CDR3 length equals 14 residues. Germline V gives CDR1 SNHLY, CDR2 FYNNEI. The ends were cut back, 3 bases at V and 5 bases at J, with 11 bases in the middle.

This chain joins TRBV6-5 and TRBJ1-5; 11 nucleotides match TRBD1. V lost 6 bases and J lost 2; bases outside the gene matches: 3. Looked up from germline, CDR1 is MNHEY and CDR2 is SVGAGI. The CDR3 has 15 residues. The CDR3, as DNA: TGTGCCAGCAGCGGACAGGGGGCCGGCAATCAGCCCCAGCATTTT. Protein sequence: CASSGQGAGNQPQHF.

V is TRBV4-1 and J is TRBJ1-2, with D possibly TRBD1 on 6 matching bases. With 0 bases removed from V and 7 bases from J, the gap between germline ends came to 12 bases. The CDR3 has 14 amino acids. Germline CDR1 and CDR2: MGHRA and YSYEKL. Here the CDR3 reads CASSQEAGAGGYTF. The CDR3 nucleotides are TGCGCCAGCAGCCAAGAGGCGGGGGCGGGTGGCTACACCTTC.

This chain links TRBV9 with TRBJ2-6; possible D gene TRBD2, 7 bases. CDR1 and CDR2 (germline): SGDLS, YYNGEE. This CDR3 is 18 amino acids long. Trimming stripped 4 bases from V and 3 bases from J, with 20 bases between. The CDR3 sequence is CASSSLGGPSFGANVLTF. As DNA, the CDR3 is TGTGCCAGCAGCTCCCTCGGGGGGCCAAGTTTTGGGGCCAACGTCCTGACTTTC.

The rearrangement uses TRBV2 and TRBJ2-3; TRBD1 matches at 7 bases. V trimming: 6 bases; J trimming: 0 bases; junction bases outside the gene matches: 3. CDR3 length: 14 amino acids. Germline lookup yields CDR1 SNHLY and CDR2 FYNNEI. CDR3 loop: CASRRDSSTDTQYF. The CDR3 DNA reads as TGTGCCAGCAGGAGGGACAGTAGCACAGATACGCAGTATTTT.

The chain is built from TRBV7-9 and TRBJ1-6; D gene ambiguous. This CDR3 region has 14 residues. V was pared by 5 bases and J by 7 bases, with 12 bases between. The germline V gene encodes CDR1 SEHNR and CDR2 FQNEAQ (reference sequence). CDR3 coding DNA: TGTGCCAGCAGCGGAGGATACGAGAATTCACCCCTCCACTTT. Translated: CASSGGYENSPLHF.

The chain recombines TRBV7-9 with TRBJ1-4, with 8 bases aligning to TRBD1. Germline loops: CDR1 SEHNR, CDR2 FQNEAQ (reference sequence). Trimming removed 4 bases from V and 1 base from J; junction bases left unmatched: 8. The CDR3 length is 17 residues. DNA for the CDR3: TGTGCCAGCAGCTCCCGGACAGGGTTCGGAACTAATGAAAAACTGTTTTTT. Residues: CASSSRTGFGTNEKLFF.